This T cell receptor (beta chain) was observed in a study of blood T cell repertoires in COVID-19. Study-wide background: PBMCs, B-cell-depleted T cells, or T cells provided the cDNA or gDNA that made up the material.

Original data processing: Researchers report that nucleated cell counts were estimated from reference gene primer amplification. Some clones are missing from TCRdb's copy, which holds only in-frame ones; the method was immunoSEQ multiplex PCR. V, J and clone size are taken as reported in that table, and D and trimming were inferred from the DNA itself. This sample yields about 310,000 clones, of which under 90% are seen a single time; 2.9% belongs to the top ten. The sample was peripheral blood. This TCR derives from a woman in her 30s with COVID-19, enrolled during active disease.

The CDR3, as DNA: TGCGCCAGCAGCTTAGTGGAGGCCTCCTACAATGAGCAGTTCTTC. Protein sequence: CASSLVEASYNEQFF. V is TRBV5-1 and J is TRBJ2-1, with D perhaps matching TRBD2 (5 bases). Germline V gene lookup returns CDR1 SGHRS and CDR2 YFSETQ. The CDR3 is made up of 15 amino acids. Trimming pared 2 bases from V and 0 bases from J, leaving 9 bases between.